These 24 T cell receptor beta chains were all obtained from the same sample, sequenced in a study of T cells in localized non-small cell lung cancer (dated by TCRdb to 2018 to 2020). Library preparation was by the immunoSEQ multiplex PCR assay. TCRdb stores this immuneACCESS table with in-frame sequences only. Part of the clones is absent; in the studies checked, under half of the shortfall reflects unresolved V genes, and no reason is known for the rest. This sample holds thousands of clones; more than 30% were observed only once. The ten largest clones capture roughly 20% of the sample. Sequencing was performed on lung tumor tissue, taken before any cancer treatment. The receptors derive from an older female donor with stage II squamous cell lung carcinoma.

J is TRBJ2-1 and V is TRBV29-1, with 10 bases matching TRBD2. The V gene end was trimmed by 8 bases and the J gene end by 4 bases; junction bases not matched to a gene: 5. Germline V gene data show CDR1 as SQVTM and CDR2 as ANQGSEA. The CDR3 contains 13 residues. In DNA form, the CDR3 reads TGCAGCACAATAGCGGGGGGATACAATGAGCAGTTCTTC. As protein: CSTIAGGYNEQFF.

V and J are TRBV14 and TRBJ2-7; 8 bases map to TRBD1. The CDR3 extends over 14 amino acids. J was trimmed by 5 bases and V by 2 bases; bases with no gene match: 5. Per germline, CDR1 SGHDN and CDR2 FVKESK. In DNA, the CDR3 is TGTGCCAGCAGCCAAAGACAGGGGATCCACGAGCAGTACTTC. Translated: CASSQRQGIHEQYF.

The J gene is TRBJ2-5, the V gene TRBV6-8, with D unclear. The CDR3 is 12 amino acids. The ends were cut back, 6 bases at V and 2 bases at J, with 7 bases in the middle. Looked up from germline, CDR1 is MNHGY and CDR2 is SAAAGT. Written as DNA, the CDR3 is TGTGCCAGCAGGACCGGTCAAGAGACCCAGTACTTC. Translated: CASRTGQETQYF.

This clone appeared a few times. The gene calls are TRBV11-3 and TRBJ1-1, with 9 bases aligning to TRBD1. V dropped 5 bases and J dropped 3; count of bases not matched to a gene: 7. The CDR3 spans 15 residues. Germline CDR1 is SGHNT and CDR2 is YENEEA. CDR3 DNA sequence: TGTGCCAGCAGCCGAGGGACAGGGTTGGACACTGAAGCTTTCTTT. Translating gives CASSRGTGLDTEAFF.

This clone was found a few times. This sequence joins TRBV7-6 and TRBJ1-1; D is uncertain. V was clipped by 6 bases and J by 0 bases, with 11 bases between them. CDR1 and CDR2 (germline): SGHVS, FNYEAQ. The CDR3 length is 14 residues. DNA of the CDR3: TGTGCCAGCAGGATAGAGCAAATGAACACTGAAGCTTTCTTT. Its translation: CASRIEQMNTEAFF.

The gene calls are TRBV6-8 and TRBJ1-4; D gene ambiguous. Germline V lookup: CDR1 MNHGY, CDR2 SAAAGT. The CDR3 spans 18 residues. Trimming cost V 4 bases and J 3 bases, with 21 bases left between them. The CDR3 here is CASSLYPARTVPNEKLFF. As DNA, the CDR3 is TGTGCCAGCAGTTTATACCCGGCTAGGACCGTTCCTAATGAAAAACTGTTTTTT.

This clone was counted a few times. V usage is TRBV19 and J usage is TRBJ1-4; 7 nucleotides agree with TRBD1. CDR1 LNHDA and CDR2 SQIVND come from the germline V gene (reference sequence). The CDR3 is 16 residues long. The junction had 6 bases not matched to a gene; V was cut back by 5 bases and J by 0 bases. This CDR3 reads CASSFRTGTTNEKLFF. Here the CDR3 DNA reads TGTGCCAGTAGTTTCCGGACAGGTACAACTAATGAAAAACTGTTTTTT.

This chain uses TRBV14 with TRBJ2-6; TRBD1 matches 11 bases. Germline V CDR1 and CDR2: SGHDN, FVKESK. The CDR3 runs to 21 residues. V gave up 1 base and J gave up 2 bases; unmatched junction bases: 13. The CDR3 sequence: CASSQGDRGVRSSPGANVLTF. The CDR3 coding sequence is TGTGCCAGCAGCCAAGGGGACAGGGGGGTCCGCTCATCCCCTGGGGCCAACGTCCTGACTTTC.

The CDR3 DNA is TGTGCCAGCTCACTGGGGGGCTATGAGCAGTTCTTC. Protein sequence: CASSLGGYEQFF. The chain uses TRBV18 and TRBJ2-1; D may match TRBD1 or TRBD2 (6 bases each). CDR3 length equals 12 residues. Germline V gives CDR1 KGHSH, CDR2 LQKENI. V was cut by 4 bases and J by 8 bases, with 9 bases left in between.

This clone qualifies as medium-sized. This chain joins TRBV11-3 and TRBJ2-5; D might be TRBD1 or TRBD2, each matching 6 bases. Per germline, CDR1 SGHNT and CDR2 YENEEA. V was clipped by 1 base and J by 5 bases, with 17 bases between them. The CDR3 is 16 amino acids. For the CDR3, the DNA is TGTGCCAGCAGCTTAGGGCATTTGGGGGCGGGGGAGACCCAGTACTTC. The encoded protein is CASSLGHLGAGETQYF.

This chain connects TRBV15 to TRBJ1-2, with 12 bases that match TRBD1. Germline loops: CDR1 LNHNV, CDR2 YYDKDF (reference sequence). V was clipped by 3 bases and J by 7 bases; unmatched bases: 9. This CDR3 is 16 amino acids long. CDR3 amino acids: CATSSTWDRGLSGYTF. Written as DNA, the CDR3 is TGTGCCACCAGCAGCACTTGGGACAGGGGGCTAAGTGGCTACACCTTC.

The V call is TRBV10-2, the J call TRBJ1-5; D not resolved. V was shortened by 3 bases and J by 0 bases, with 12 bases between the two germline ends. The CDR3 spans 16 residues. CDR1 WSHSY and CDR2 SAAADI come from the germline V gene. CDR3 nucleotide sequence: TGCGCCAGCAGTGACCCCGACAAGGGTAGCAATCAGCCCCAGCATTTT. Its protein is CASSDPDKGSNQPQHF.

By proportion, this clone is medium-sized. This chain connects TRBV11-3 to TRBJ2-3; TRBD1 agrees at 12 bases. V gave up 3 bases and J gave up 4 bases; unmatched junction bases: 5. The CDR3 has 16 amino acids. CDR1 is SGHNT and CDR2 is YENEEA in the germline V gene. The DNA of the CDR3 is TGTGCCAGCAGCTTGGGGACAGGGGGCGACGCAGATACGCAGTATTTT. It is translated as CASSLGTGGDADTQYF.

The table lists this clone with a few counts. The chain joins TRBV9 to TRBJ2-6; weak D call: TRBD2 (6 bases). Per the germline V gene, CDR1 is SGDLS and CDR2 is YYNGEE. The V end lost 3 bases, the J end lost 3 bases, and 13 bases lay between the germline ends. The CDR3 has 16 amino acids. The CDR3 DNA is TGTGCCAGCAGCGGCCCTCTGGGGGGTGGGGCCAACGTCCTGACTTTC. Its protein product is CASSGPLGGGANVLTF.

The J gene is TRBJ2-7, the V gene TRBV11-3; D gene uncertain. From germline, CDR1 is SGHNT and CDR2 YENEEA. This CDR3 comprises 14 residues. Deletions cut 3 bases from V and 0 bases from J, with 9 bases between. CDR3 nucleotides: TGTGCCAGCAGCTTGGTAATTGCCTCCTACGAGCAGTACTTC. Amino acid sequence: CASSLVIASYEQYF.

The chain combines TRBV11-3 with TRBJ1-1, with TRBD1 identical over 7 bases. Germline CDR1 reads SGHNT; CDR2 reads YENEEA. Germline trimming cut 5 bases from V and 0 bases from J; bases unmatched to any gene: 12. This CDR3 region has 17 residues. CDR3 sequence (DNA): TGTGCCAGCAGCCCGACCGGGACAGTAGTACTGAACACTGAAGCTTTCTTT. Its translation is CASSPTGTVVLNTEAFF. Variable domain in full (rest from reference TRBV11-3 and TRBJ1-1): EAGVVQSPRYKIIEKKQPVAFWCNPISGHNTLYWYLQNLGQGPELLIRYENEEAVDDSQLPKDRFSAERLKGVDSTLKIQPAELGDSAVYLCASSPTGTVVLNTEAFFGQGTRLTVV.

This clone was seen more than once but under ten times. The V call is TRBV6-8, the J call TRBJ2-2; D is unclear. The CDR3 has 14 residues. Trimming pared 2 bases from V and 2 bases from J, leaving 6 bases between. Germline CDR1 is MNHGY and CDR2 is SAAAGT. The CDR3, as DNA: TGTGCCAGCAGTTACCCTGACAACACCGGGGAGCTGTTTTTT. Translated, it gives CASSYPDNTGELFF.

Within the sample, this clone is medium-sized. The genes are TRBV6-7 and TRBJ1-2, with D uncertain. TRBV6-7 is classed as an ORF, of uncertain function. CDR3 length: 13 residues. V gave up 5 bases and J gave up 4 bases, with 11 bases separating them. This CDR3 is CASSPDRGYGYTF. CDR3 sequence (DNA): TGTGCCAGCAGTCCAGATCGGGGCTATGGCTACACCTTC.

This clone was found a few times. This chain links TRBV6-8 with TRBJ2-7, with TRBD2 identical over 7 bases. CDR3 length equals 15 residues. The germline gives CDR1 MNHGY, CDR2 SAAAGT. Trimming took 2 bases from V and 2 from J; bases not matched to a gene: 6. In nucleotides, the CDR3 is TGTGCCAGCAGTTACCGATGGGGAGGGACCTACGAGCAGTACTTC. Translated: CASSYRWGGTYEQYF.

The rearrangement uses TRBV19 and TRBJ2-7, with 11 bases lining up with TRBD1. The CDR3 has 16 amino acids. CDR1 is LNHDA, CDR2 SQIVND, per germline (reference sequence). Germline trimming cut 5 bases from V and 0 bases from J; bases unmatched to any gene: 6. This CDR3 reads CASSARDRGGSYEQYF. DNA for the CDR3: TGTGCCAGTAGTGCCCGGGACAGGGGGGGCTCCTACGAGCAGTACTTC.

The CDR3 sequence: CASSVASGRETQYF. DNA of the CDR3: TGTGCCAGCAGCGTAGCTTCAGGAAGAGAGACCCAGTACTTC. This chain connects TRBV9 to TRBJ2-5; no clear D. Germline CDR1 is SGDLS and CDR2 is YYNGEE. With 0 bases removed from V and 4 bases from J, the gap between germline ends came to 10 bases. The CDR3 covers 14 residues.

This clone was counted a single time. The rearrangement joins TRBV18 to TRBJ1-4; no clear D gene. With 3 bases removed from V and 0 bases from J, the gap between germline ends came to 8 bases. This CDR3 contains 15 residues. CDR1 is KGHSH and CDR2 is LQKENI in the germline V gene. The CDR3 loop reads CASSPDGATNEKLFF. In DNA form, the CDR3 reads TGTGCCAGCTCACCTGACGGTGCAACTAATGAAAAACTGTTTTTT.

The V call is TRBV28, the J call TRBJ1-2; D uncertain. V lost 3 bases and J 2 bases, leaving 4 bases between the germline ends. There are 12 residues in the CDR3. CDR1 is MDHEN, CDR2 SYDVKM, per germline. CDR3 sequence (DNA): TGTGCCAGCAGTTTTGTCAACTATGGCTACACCTTC. This sequence encodes CASSFVNYGYTF.

The CDR3 is CASSSGVGPYNEQFF. In DNA form, the CDR3 reads TGTGCCAGCAGCTCTGGGGTCGGTCCCTACAATGAGCAGTTCTTC. The V and J genes are TRBV11-3 and TRBJ2-1; D uncertain. The CDR3 totals 15 residues. Germline V lookup: CDR1 SGHNT, CDR2 YENEEA. Trimming stripped 4 bases from V and 2 bases from J, with 12 bases between.